One sample yielded the 16 T cell receptor beta chains listed below, sequenced in a study of T cell repertoires in cytomegalovirus infection. TCRdb recomputed calls from the reads with MiXCR, one row per CDR3 protein. This table has 85,000 to 120,000 distinct CDR3 sequences, 16% appearing once. The specimen was PBMCs. The origin of the receptors is a human donor in good health (CMV status not recorded). Some clones in this sample may be carry-over from other donors' samples.

This clonotype came up many times. The V and J genes are TRBV7-2 and TRBJ1-6; 10 bases match TRBD1. J was trimmed by 9 bases and V by 5 bases; bases with no gene match: 4. The germline V gene encodes CDR1 SGHTA and CDR2 FQGNSA. CDR3 length: 14 amino acids. CDR3 region: CASSPDRGLSPLHF. The CDR3 nucleotides read TGTGCCAGCAGCCCCGACAGGGGGCTTTCACCCCTCCACTTT.

This clonotype was found a few times. This chain joins TRBV6-5 and TRBJ2-5; D perhaps matches TRBD1 (6 bases). V was clipped by 6 bases and J by 7 bases, with 18 bases between them. Germline V gene data show CDR1 as MNHEY and CDR2 as SVGAGI. CDR3 length: 14 amino acids. CDR3 bases: TGTGCCAGCAGCTTCGTACAAGGGGGTGGGACCCAGTACTTC. Translated, it gives CASSFVQGGGTQYF.

This clonotype was seen only a few times. The chain carries TRBV2 and TRBJ2-6; D possibly corresponds to TRBD2 (5 bases). This CDR3 spans 14 amino acids. From germline, CDR1 is SNHLY and CDR2 FYNNEI. The V gene lost 7 bases and the J gene lost 3 bases, with 10 bases spanning the gap. This chain's CDR3 is CASNRGGGANVLTF. CDR3 in DNA: TGTGCCAGCAACCGGGGTGGTGGGGCCAACGTCCTGACTTTC.

This clonotype was detected ten times or more. The chain has TRBV11-2 and TRBJ1-4; no definite D call. The V gene's germline CDR1 is SGHAT and CDR2 FQNNGV. V gave up 4 bases and J gave up 8 bases, with 11 bases separating them. The length of the CDR3 is 13 residues. The CDR3 region has the DNA TGTGCCAGCAGCTCATTAGCCACGGAAAAACTGTTTTTT. Its protein is CASSSLATEKLFF.

This clonotype was counted at least ten times. J is TRBJ1-2 and V is TRBV7-2; D perhaps matches TRBD1 (6 bases). Looked up from germline, CDR1 is SGHTA and CDR2 is FQGNSA. The CDR3 is made up of 13 amino acids. V shed 2 bases and J shed 6 bases, with 10 bases lying between them. CDR3 loop: CASSLQPGDGYTF. The CDR3 region has the DNA TGTGCCAGCAGCTTACAACCAGGGGATGGCTACACCTTC.

This chain links TRBV29-1 with TRBJ2-1, with D perhaps being TRBD1 or TRBD2 (5 bases each). Trimming shortened V by 6 bases and J by 4 bases, and 16 bases separated the two germline ends. Per germline, CDR1 SQVTM and CDR2 ANQGSEA. The CDR3 spans 14 residues. The CDR3 region is CSVTPGTGYNEQFF. The CDR3 DNA sequence: TGCAGCGTGACCCCCGGGACGGGTTACAATGAGCAGTTCTTC.

The sample holds a few counts of this clonotype. The chain carries TRBV6-6 and TRBJ1-1; maybe TRBD1 (6 bases). The CDR3 length is 12 residues. Germline V gene sequence: CDR1 MNHNY, CDR2 SVGAGI (reference sequence). V was trimmed by 2 bases and J by 10 bases, leaving 11 bases between them. The CDR3 is CASSYGGDTAFF. The CDR3 DNA reads as TGTGCCAGCAGTTACGGAGGGGACACAGCTTTCTTT.

This clonotype was counted only a few times. The chain uses TRBV28 and TRBJ2-7; 9 nucleotides agree with TRBD2. V was clipped by 6 bases and J by 0 bases; unmatched bases: 12. The CDR3 is made up of 17 amino acids. Germline V CDR1 and CDR2: MDHEN, SYDVKM. The CDR3 nucleotides are TGTGCCAGCAGCGCAAACTGGCGGGGGGGGAGCTCCTACGAGCAGTACTTC. Residues: CASSANWRGGSSYEQYF.

Concerning this clonotype: A much larger clone differs from this one at a single base, so this may be a read error. The J gene is TRBJ1-1, the V gene TRBV7-8; the match to TRBD1 covers 8 bases. This CDR3 spans 14 amino acids. Germline V lookup: CDR1 SGHVS, CDR2 FQNEAQ. As DNA, the CDR3 is TGTGCCAACAGCGGATACAGGGGGGTTACTGAAGCTTTCTTT. As protein: CANSGYRGVTEAFF.

This clonotype was recorded a few times. The chain employs TRBV29-1 and TRBJ2-5; D possibly corresponds to TRBD1 (5 bases). Trimming removed 2 bases at V and 5 bases at J, with 9 bases between. Per the germline V gene, CDR1 is SQVTM and CDR2 is ANQGSEA. The CDR3 spans 12 residues. For the CDR3, the DNA is TGCAGCGTTGAAAGGGGCTCGGAGACCCAGTACTTC. It yields the protein CSVERGSETQYF.

The V call is TRBV2, the J call TRBJ1-1; D perhaps matches TRBD1 (5 bases). The length of the CDR3 is 16 residues. The V and J ends lost 3 bases and 0 bases respectively, with 14 bases between them. Germline V lookup: CDR1 SNHLY, CDR2 FYNNEI. The CDR3 DNA reads as TGTGCCAGCAGTGACGGAGTAAAGGGGATGAACACTGAAGCTTTCTTT. Translation: CASSDGVKGMNTEAFF.

The chain joins TRBV5-6 to TRBJ2-5, with TRBD1 matching over 8 bases. V was pared by 2 bases and J by 2 bases, with 2 bases of the junction left unmatched. Per germline, CDR1 SGHDT and CDR2 YYEEEE. The CDR3 runs 14 residues. DNA for the CDR3: TGTGCCAGCAGCTTCAGACAGGGGCAAGAGACCCAGTACTTC. Translation: CASSFRQGQETQYF. Combining the CDR3 with reference TRBV5-6 and TRBJ2-5 gives the whole variable domain DAGVTQSPTHLIKTRGQQVTLRCSPKSGHDTVSWYQQALGQGPQFIFQYYEEEERQRGNFPDRFSGHQFPNYSSELNVNALLLGDSALYLCASSFRQGQETQYFGPGTRLLVL.

The rearrangement uses TRBV29-1 and TRBJ2-3, with D tentatively TRBD2 (5 bases). Looked up from germline, CDR1 is SQVTM and CDR2 is ANQGSEA. With 2 bases removed from V and 8 bases from J, the gap between germline ends came to 14 bases. The CDR3 totals 13 residues. In DNA form, the CDR3 reads TGCAGCGTTGAAAATCCGGGGTTGGGTACGCAGTATTTT. Translation: CSVENPGLGTQYF.

This clonotype was counted between two and nine times. V usage is TRBV7-9 and J usage is TRBJ2-7; D is unclear. The CDR3 is 13 residues long. Trimming left V 5 bases short and J 5 bases short, with 13 bases between. The V gene's germline CDR1 is SEHNR and CDR2 FQNEAQ (reference sequence). The chain's CDR3 is CASSPRAGNEQYF. As DNA, the CDR3 is TGTGCCAGCAGCCCAAGAGCAGGCAACGAGCAGTACTTC.

This clonotype was detected many times. The chain links TRBV29-1 to TRBJ2-6; TRBD1 aligns across 7 bases. V shed 4 bases, J shed 0 bases, and the junction held 6 bases outside the gene matches. The germline V gene encodes CDR1 SQVTM and CDR2 ANQGSEA. The CDR3 consists of 16 residues. In DNA, the CDR3 is TGCAGCGTTGCCAGGGACAGTACCTCTGGGGCCAACGTCCTGACTTTC. This sequence encodes CSVARDSTSGANVLTF. Combining the CDR3 with reference TRBV29-1 and TRBJ2-6 gives the whole variable domain SAVISQKPSRDICQRGTSLTIQCQVDSQVTMMFWYRQQPGQSLTLIATANQGSEATYESGFVIDKFPISRPNLTFSTLTVSNMSPEDSSIYLCSVARDSTSGANVLTFGAGSRLTVL.

As to this clonotype: Given a much more abundant clone one base away, this may be a read error. This chain uses TRBV7-2 with TRBJ2-1, with D maybe TRBD1 (5 bases). Germline loops: CDR1 SGHTA, CDR2 FQGNSA. This CDR3 comprises 17 residues. CDR3 bases: TGTGCCAGCAGCGAGCAACTCCCAGGGTTCTCCTACAAAGAGCAGTTCTTC. Its translation: CASSEQLPGFSYKEQFF.